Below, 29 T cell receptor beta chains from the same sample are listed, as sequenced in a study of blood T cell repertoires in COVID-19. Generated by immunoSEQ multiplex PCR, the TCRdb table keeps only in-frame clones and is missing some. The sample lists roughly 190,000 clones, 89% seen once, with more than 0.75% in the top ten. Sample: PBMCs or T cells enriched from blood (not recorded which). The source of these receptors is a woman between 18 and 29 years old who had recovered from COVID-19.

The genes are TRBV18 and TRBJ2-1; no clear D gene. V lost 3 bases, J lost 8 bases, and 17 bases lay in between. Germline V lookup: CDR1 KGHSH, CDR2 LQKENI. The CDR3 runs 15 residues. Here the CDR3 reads CASSPPSGRSDEQFF. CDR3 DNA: TGTGCCAGCTCACCGCCTTCTGGCAGAAGCGATGAGCAGTTCTTC.

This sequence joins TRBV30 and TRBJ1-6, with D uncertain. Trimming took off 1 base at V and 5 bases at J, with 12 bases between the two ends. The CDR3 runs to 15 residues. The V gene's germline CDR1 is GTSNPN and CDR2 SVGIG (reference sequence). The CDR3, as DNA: TGTGCCTGGAGTGCCCGGACGGGAAATAATTCACCCCTCCACTTT. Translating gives CAWSARTGNNSPLHF.

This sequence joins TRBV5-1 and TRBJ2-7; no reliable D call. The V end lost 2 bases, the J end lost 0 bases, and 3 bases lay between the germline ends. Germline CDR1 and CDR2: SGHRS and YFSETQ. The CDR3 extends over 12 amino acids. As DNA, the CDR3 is TGCGCCAGCAGCTTCCTCTCCTACGAGCAGTACTTC. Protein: CASSFLSYEQYF.

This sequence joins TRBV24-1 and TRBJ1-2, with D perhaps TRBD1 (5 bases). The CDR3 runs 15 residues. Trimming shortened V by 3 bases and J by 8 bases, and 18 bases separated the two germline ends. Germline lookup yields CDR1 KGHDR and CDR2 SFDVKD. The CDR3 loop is CATSDHGTGVEGYTF. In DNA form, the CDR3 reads TGTGCCACCAGTGATCACGGGACGGGGGTTGAGGGCTACACCTTC.

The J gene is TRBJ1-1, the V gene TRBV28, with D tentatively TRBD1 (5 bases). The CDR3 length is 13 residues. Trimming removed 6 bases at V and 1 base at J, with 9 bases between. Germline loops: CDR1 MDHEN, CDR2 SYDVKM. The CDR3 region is CASSPQGNTEAFF. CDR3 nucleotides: TGTGCCAGCAGCCCTCAGGGGAACACTGAAGCTTTCTTT. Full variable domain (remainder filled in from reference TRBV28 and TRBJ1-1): DVKVTQSSRYLVKRTGEKVFLECVQDMDHENMFWYRQDPGLGLRLIYFSYDVKMKEKGDIPEGYSVSREKKERFSLILESASTNQTSMYLCASSPQGNTEAFFGQGTRLTVV.

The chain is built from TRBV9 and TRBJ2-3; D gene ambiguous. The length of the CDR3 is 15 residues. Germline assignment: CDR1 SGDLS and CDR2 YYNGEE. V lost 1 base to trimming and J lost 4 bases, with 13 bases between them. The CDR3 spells CASSVWATQADTQYF. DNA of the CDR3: TGTGCCAGCAGCGTATGGGCCACTCAAGCAGATACGCAGTATTTT.

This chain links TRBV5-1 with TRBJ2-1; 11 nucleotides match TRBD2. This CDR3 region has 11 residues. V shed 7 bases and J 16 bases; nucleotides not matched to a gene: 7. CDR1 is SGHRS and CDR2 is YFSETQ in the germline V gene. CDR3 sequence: CASLSGRARFF. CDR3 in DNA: TGCGCCAGCCTTAGCGGGAGGGCCCGTTTCTTC.

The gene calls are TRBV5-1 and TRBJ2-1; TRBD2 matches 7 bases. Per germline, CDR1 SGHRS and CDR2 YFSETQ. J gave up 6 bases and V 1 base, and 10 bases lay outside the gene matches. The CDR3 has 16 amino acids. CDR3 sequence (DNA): TGCGCCAGCAGCTTGACTGGCGGGGGAGGGCCCAATGAGCAGTTCTTC. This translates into CASSLTGGGGPNEQFF. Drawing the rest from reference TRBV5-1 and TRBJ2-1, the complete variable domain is KAGVTQTPRYLIKTRGQQVTLSCSPISGHRSVSWYQQTPGQGLQFLFEYFSETQRNKGNFPGRFSGRQFSNSRSEMNVSTLELGDSALYLCASSLTGGGGPNEQFFGPGTRLTVL.

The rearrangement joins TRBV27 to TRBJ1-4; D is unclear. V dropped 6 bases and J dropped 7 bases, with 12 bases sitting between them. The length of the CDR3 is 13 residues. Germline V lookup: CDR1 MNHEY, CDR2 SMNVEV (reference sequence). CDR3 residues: CASRASGGEKLFF. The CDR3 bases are TGTGCCAGCAGAGCGAGTGGAGGTGAAAAACTGTTTTTT.

The CDR3 DNA is TGTGCCAGCAGTTTGGCCGGGACACACTATTTCGGAGAGACCCAGTACTTC. Amino acid sequence: CASSLAGTHYFGETQYF. The gene calls are TRBV28 and TRBJ2-5, with a tentative D call TRBD1 (6 bases). Trimming took 3 bases from V and 4 from J, leaving 21 bases between them. Germline V gene lookup returns CDR1 MDHEN and CDR2 SYDVKM. There are 17 residues in the CDR3.

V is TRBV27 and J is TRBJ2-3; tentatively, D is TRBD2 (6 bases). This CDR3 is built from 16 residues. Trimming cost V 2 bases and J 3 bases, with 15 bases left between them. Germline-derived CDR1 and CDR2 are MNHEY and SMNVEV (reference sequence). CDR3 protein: CASSLPRGRGTDTQYF. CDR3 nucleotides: TGTGCCAGCAGTTTACCGCGGGGCAGAGGGACAGATACGCAGTATTTT.

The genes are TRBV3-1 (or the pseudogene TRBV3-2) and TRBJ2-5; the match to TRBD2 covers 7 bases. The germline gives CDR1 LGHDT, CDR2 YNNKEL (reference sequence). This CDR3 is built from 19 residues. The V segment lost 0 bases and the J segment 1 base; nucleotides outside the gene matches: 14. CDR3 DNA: TGTGCCAGCAGCCAAGAAGTAATTAAGGTAGCGGGTTTCCAAGAGACCCAGTACTTC. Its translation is CASSQEVIKVAGFQETQYF.

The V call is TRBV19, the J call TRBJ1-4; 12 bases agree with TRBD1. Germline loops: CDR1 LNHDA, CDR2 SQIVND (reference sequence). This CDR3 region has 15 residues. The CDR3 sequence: CDGGGTGGRDEKLFF. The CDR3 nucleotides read TGTGACGGAGGGGGGACAGGGGGCCGTGATGAAAAACTGTTTTTT.

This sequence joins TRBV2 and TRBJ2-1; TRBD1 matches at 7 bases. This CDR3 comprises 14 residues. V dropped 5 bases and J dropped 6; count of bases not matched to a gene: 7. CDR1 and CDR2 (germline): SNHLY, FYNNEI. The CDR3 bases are TGTGCCAGCAGTAGACAGGGTCTAGGCAATGAGCAGTTCTTC. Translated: CASSRQGLGNEQFF.

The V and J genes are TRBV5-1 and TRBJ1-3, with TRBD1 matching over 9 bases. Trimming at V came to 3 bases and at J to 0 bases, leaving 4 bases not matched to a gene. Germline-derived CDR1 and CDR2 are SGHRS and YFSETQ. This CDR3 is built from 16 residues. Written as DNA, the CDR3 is TGCGCCAGCAGCTCTACACAGGGGGCCTCTGGAAACACCATATATTTT. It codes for CASSSTQGASGNTIYF. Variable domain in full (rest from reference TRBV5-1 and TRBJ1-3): KAGVTQTPRYLIKTRGQQVTLSCSPISGHRSVSWYQQTPGQGLQFLFEYFSETQRNKGNFPGRFSGRQFSNSRSEMNVSTLELGDSALYLCASSSTQGASGNTIYFGEGSWLTVV.

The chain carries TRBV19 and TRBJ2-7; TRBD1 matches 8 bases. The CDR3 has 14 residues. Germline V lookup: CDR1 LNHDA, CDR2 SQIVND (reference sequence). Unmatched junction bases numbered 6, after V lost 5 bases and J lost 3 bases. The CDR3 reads CASSDRGPLYEQYF. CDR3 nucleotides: TGTGCCAGTAGTGACAGGGGTCCCCTCTACGAGCAGTACTTC.

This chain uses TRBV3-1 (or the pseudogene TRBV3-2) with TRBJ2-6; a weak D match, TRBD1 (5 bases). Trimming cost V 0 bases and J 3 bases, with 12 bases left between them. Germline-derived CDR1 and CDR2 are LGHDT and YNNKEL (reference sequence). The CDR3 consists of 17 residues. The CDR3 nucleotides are TGTGCCAGCAGCCAAGATGGGGCCGGGTTTGGGGCCAACGTCCTGACTTTC. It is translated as CASSQDGAGFGANVLTF.

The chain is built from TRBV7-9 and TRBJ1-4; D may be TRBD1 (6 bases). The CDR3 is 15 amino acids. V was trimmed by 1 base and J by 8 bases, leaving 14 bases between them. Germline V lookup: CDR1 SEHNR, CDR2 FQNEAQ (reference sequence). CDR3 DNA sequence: TGTGCCAGCAGCTTAGGCGAAGGGACACCCGAAAAACTGTTTTTT. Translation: CASSLGEGTPEKLFF.

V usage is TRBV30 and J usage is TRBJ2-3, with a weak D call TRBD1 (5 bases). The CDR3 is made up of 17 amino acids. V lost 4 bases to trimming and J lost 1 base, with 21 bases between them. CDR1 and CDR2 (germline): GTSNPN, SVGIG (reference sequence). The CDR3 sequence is CAWNVGRGNLGTDTQYF. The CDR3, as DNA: TGTGCCTGGAATGTTGGAAGGGGCAATCTTGGCACAGATACGCAGTATTTT.

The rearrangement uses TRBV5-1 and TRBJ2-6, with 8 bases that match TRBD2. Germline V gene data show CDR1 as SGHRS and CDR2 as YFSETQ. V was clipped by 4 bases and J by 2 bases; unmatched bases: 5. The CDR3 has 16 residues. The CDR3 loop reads CASSPPGGAGANVLTF. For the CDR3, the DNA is TGCGCCAGCAGCCCCCCCGGGGGGGCTGGGGCCAACGTCCTGACTTTC.

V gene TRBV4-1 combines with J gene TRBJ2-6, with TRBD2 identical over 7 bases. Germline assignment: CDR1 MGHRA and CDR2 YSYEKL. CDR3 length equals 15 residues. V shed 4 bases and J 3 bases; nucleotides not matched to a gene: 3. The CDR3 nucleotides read TGCGCCAGCAGCCCCGGGGGGTATGGGGCCAACGTCCTGACTTTC. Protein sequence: CASSPGGYGANVLTF.

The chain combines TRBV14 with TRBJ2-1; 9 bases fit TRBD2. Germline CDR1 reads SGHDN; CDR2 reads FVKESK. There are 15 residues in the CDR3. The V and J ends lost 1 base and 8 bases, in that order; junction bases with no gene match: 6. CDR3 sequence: CASSQGAGGLDEQFF. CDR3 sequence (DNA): TGTGCCAGCAGCCAAGGCGCGGGAGGGCTGGATGAGCAGTTCTTC.

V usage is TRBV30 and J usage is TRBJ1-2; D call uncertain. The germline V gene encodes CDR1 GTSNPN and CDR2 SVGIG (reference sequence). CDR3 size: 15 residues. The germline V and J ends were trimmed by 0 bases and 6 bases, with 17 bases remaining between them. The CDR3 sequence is CAWSVPRRGFHGYTF. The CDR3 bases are TGTGCCTGGAGTGTACCCCGCCGGGGATTCCATGGCTACACCTTC.

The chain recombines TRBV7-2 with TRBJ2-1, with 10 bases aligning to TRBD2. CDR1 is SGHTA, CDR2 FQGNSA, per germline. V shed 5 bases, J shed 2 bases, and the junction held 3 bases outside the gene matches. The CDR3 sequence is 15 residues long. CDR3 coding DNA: TGTGCCAGCAGCCATAGCGGGAGGCCCTACAATGAGCAGTTCTTC. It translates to CASSHSGRPYNEQFF.

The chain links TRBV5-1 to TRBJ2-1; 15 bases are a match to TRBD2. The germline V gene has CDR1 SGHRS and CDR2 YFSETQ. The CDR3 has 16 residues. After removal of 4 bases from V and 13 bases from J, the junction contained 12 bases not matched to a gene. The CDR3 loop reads CASSTGLAGGPNGQFF. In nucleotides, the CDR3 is TGCGCCAGCAGCACCGGACTAGCGGGAGGGCCTAATGGTCAGTTCTTC.

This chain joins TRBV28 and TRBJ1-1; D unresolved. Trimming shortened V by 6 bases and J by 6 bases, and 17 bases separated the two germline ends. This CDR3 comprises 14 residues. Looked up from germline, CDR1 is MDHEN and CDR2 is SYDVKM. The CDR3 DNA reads TGTGCCAGCAGAACTACTCAGCGGCAGGCTGAAGCTTTCTTT. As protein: CASRTTQRQAEAFF.

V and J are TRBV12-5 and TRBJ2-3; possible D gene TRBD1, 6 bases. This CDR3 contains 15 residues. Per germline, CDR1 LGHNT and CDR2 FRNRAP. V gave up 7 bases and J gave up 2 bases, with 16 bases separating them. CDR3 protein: CASVPTGPHTDTQYF. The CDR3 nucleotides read TGTGCTAGTGTCCCTACAGGGCCGCACACAGATACGCAGTATTTT.

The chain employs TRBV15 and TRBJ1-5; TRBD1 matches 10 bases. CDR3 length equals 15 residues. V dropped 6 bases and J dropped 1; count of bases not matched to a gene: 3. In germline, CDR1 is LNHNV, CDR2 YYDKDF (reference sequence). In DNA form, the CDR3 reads TGTGCCACCAGGAGACAGGGGGCCAGCAATCAGCCCCAGCATTTT. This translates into CATRRQGASNQPQHF.

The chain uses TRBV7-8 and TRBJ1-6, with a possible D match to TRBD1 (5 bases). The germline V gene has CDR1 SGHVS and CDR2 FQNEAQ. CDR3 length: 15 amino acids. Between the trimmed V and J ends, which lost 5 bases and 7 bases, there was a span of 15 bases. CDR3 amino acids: CASSPAGNRNSPLHF. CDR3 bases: TGTGCCAGCAGCCCGGCAGGGAACAGGAATTCACCCCTCCACTTT.